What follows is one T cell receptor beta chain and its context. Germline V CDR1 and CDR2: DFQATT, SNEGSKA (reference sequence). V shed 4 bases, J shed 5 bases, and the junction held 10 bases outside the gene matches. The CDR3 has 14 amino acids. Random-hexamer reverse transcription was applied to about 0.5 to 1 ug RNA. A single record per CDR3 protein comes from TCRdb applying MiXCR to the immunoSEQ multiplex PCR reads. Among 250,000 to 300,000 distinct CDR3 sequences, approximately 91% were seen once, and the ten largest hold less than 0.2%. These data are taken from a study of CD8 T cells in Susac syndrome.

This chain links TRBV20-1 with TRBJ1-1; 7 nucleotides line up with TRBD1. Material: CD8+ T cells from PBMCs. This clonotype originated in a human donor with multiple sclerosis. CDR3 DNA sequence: TGCAGTGCTATCGATCTTAAGGACAGGACTGAAGCTTTCTTT. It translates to CSAIDLKDRTEAFF.